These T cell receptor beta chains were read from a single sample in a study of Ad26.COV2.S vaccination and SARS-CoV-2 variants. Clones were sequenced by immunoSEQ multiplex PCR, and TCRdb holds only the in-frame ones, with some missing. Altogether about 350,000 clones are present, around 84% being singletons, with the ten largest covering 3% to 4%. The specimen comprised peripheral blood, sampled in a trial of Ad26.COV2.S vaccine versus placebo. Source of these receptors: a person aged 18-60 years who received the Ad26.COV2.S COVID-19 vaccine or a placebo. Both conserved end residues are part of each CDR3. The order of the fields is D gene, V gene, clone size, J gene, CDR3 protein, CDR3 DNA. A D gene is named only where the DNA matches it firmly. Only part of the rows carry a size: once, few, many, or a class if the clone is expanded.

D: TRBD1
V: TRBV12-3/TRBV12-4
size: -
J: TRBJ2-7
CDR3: CASRDSESYEQYF
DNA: TGTGCCAGCCGGGACAGCGAATCTTACGAGCAGTACTTC

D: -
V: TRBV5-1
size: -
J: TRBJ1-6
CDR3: CASSLADLYGNSPLHF
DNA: TGCGCCAGCAGCTTGGCAGATTTATACGGTAATTCACCCCTCCACTTT

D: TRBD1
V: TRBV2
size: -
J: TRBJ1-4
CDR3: CASSGQGNEKLFF
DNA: TGTGCCAGCTCGGGACAGGGGAATGAAAAACTGTTTTTT

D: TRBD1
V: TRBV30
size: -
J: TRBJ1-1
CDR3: CARTGGTEAFF
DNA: TGTGCCCGGACAGGGGGAACTGAAGCTTTCTTT

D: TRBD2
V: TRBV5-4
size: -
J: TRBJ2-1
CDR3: CASSLGTRRTSNEQFF
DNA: TGTGCCAGCAGCTTGGGGACTAGGCGGACATCCAATGAGCAGTTCTTC

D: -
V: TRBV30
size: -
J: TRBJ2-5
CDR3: CAWSKQGGNLRETQYF
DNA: TGTGCCTGGAGTAAACAGGGTGGAAATTTGAGGGAGACCCAGTACTTC

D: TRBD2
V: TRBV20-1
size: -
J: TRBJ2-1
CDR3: CSASGGTSVYNEQFF
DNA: TGCAGTGCTAGTGGTGGGACTAGCGTTTACAATGAGCAGTTCTTC

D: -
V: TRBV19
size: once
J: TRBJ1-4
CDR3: CASRNYGEKLFF
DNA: TGTGCCAGTAGAAATTACGGGGAAAAACTGTTTTTT

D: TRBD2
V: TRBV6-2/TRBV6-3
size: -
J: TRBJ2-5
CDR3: CASSHLRGGAKETQYF
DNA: TGTGCCAGCAGTCATCTCCGGGGGGGCGCTAAAGAGACCCAGTACTTC

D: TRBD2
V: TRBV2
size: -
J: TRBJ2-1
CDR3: CASSPTSGRGNEQFF
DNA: TGTGCCAGCAGTCCGACTAGCGGGAGAGGAAATGAGCAGTTCTTC

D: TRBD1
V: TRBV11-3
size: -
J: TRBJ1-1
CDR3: CASSLDGQAREAFF
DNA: TGTGCCAGCAGCTTAGACGGACAGGCTCGGGAAGCTTTCTTT

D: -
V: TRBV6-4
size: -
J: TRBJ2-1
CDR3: CASSPGALYNEQFF
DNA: TGTGCCAGCAGCCCCGGGGCCCTATACAATGAGCAGTTCTTC

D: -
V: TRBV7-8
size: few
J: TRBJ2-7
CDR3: CASSLAVGGEYEQYF
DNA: TGTGCCAGCAGCTTAGCAGTTGGGGGAGAATACGAGCAGTACTTC

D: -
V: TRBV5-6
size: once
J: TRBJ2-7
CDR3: CASSLDYSYEQYF
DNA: TGTGCCAGCAGCTTGGACTATTCCTACGAGCAGTACTTC

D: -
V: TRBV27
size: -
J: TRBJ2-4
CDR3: CASSSRQTLAKNIQYF
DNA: TGTGCCAGCAGTTCCCGACAGACCCTAGCCAAAAACATTCAGTACTTC

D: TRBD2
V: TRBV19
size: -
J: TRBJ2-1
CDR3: CASTRSGTSGRAHNEQFF
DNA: TGTGCCAGTACTCGTTCCGGGACTAGCGGGAGGGCCCACAATGAGCAGTTCTTC

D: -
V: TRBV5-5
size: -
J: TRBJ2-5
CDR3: CASSLPAGGDETQYF
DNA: TGTGCCAGCAGCTTGCCCGCTGGGGGTGATGAGACCCAGTACTTC

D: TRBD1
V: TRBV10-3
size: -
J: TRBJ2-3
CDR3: CAIRDRGGTDTQYF
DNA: TGTGCCATCAGGGACAGGGGTGGTACAGATACGCAGTATTTT

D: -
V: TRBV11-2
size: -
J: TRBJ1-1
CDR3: CASSLRGHAFF
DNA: TGTGCCAGCAGCTTAAGAGGACATGCTTTCTTT

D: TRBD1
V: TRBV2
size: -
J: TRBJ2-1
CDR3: CASRGGTGDYNEQFF
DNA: TGTGCCAGCAGGGGAGGGACAGGGGACTACAATGAGCAGTTCTTC

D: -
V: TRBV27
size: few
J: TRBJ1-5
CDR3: CASSFPNQPQHF
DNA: TGTGCCAGCAGTTTCCCCAATCAGCCCCAGCATTTT

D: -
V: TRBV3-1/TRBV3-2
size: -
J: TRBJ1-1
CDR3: CASSRGDTEAFF
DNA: TGTGCCAGCAGCCGGGGGGACACTGAAGCTTTCTTT

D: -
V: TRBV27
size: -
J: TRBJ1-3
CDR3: CASSSRKPNSNLENTIYF
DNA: TGTGCCAGCAGTTCCCGAAAACCCAACTCCAACTTGGAAAACACCATATATTTT

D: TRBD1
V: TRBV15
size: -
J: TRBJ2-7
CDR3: CATSMGPGQGANVYEQYF
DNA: TGTGCCACCAGCATGGGACCGGGACAGGGGGCGAATGTTTACGAGCAGTACTTC

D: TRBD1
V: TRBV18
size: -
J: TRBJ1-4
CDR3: CASSSRPGQGVGTNEKLFF
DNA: TGTGCCAGCTCATCCCGTCCCGGACAGGGTGTTGGAACTAATGAAAAACTGTTTTTT

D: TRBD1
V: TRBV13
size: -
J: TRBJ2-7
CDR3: CASSTGVVPYEQYF
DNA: TGTGCCAGCAGCACAGGGGTTGTCCCCTACGAGCAGTACTTC

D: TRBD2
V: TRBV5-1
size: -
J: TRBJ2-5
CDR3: CASSQSRLAAEQETQYF
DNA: TGCGCCAGCAGCCAAAGCCGGCTAGCGGCAGAACAAGAGACCCAGTACTTC

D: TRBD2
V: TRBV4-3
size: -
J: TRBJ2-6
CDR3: CASSQDTTGGVGAGANVLTF
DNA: TGCGCCAGCAGCCAAGATACGACGGGGGGGGTCGGCGCTGGGGCCAACGTCCTGACTTTC

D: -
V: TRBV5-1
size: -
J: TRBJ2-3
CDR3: CASSLVGEGTQYF
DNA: TGCGCCAGCAGCTTGGTGGGGGAAGGTACGCAGTATTTT

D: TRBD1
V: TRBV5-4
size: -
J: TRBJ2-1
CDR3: CASSLRRDRVNEQFF
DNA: TGTGCCAGCAGCTTGCGCCGGGACAGGGTCAATGAGCAGTTCTTC

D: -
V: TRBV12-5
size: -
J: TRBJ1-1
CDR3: CASGLRAGVGNTEAFF
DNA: TGTGCTAGTGGTTTGAGGGCCGGGGTGGGGAACACTGAAGCTTTCTTT

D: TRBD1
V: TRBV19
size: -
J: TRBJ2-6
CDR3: CASWERQGAVPGANVLTF
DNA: TGTGCCAGTTGGGAGAGACAGGGGGCGGTACCCGGGGCCAACGTCCTGACTTTC

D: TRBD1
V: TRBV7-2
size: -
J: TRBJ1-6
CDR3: CASSVWTGFEDSPLHF
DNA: TGTGCCAGCAGCGTCTGGACAGGTTTTGAAGATTCACCCCTCCACTTT

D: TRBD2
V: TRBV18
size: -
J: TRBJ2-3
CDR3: CASSPPAAGGKDTQYF
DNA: TGTGCCAGCTCACCACCGGCAGCGGGAGGTAAAGATACGCAGTATTTT

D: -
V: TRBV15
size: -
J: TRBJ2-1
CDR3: CATSRVQGYNEQFF
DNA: TGTGCCACCAGCAGAGTACAGGGCTACAATGAGCAGTTCTTC

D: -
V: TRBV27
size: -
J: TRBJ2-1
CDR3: CASSLSAVSSSSYNEQFF
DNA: TGTGCCAGCAGTTTATCGGCCGTTAGCTCGAGCTCCTACAATGAGCAGTTCTTC

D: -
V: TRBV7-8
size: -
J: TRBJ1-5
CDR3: CASRQSGMAPPQHF
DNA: TGTGCCAGTCGCCAATCAGGGATGGCCCCGCCCCAGCATTTT

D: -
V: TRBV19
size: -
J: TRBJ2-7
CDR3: CASSLSHVYEQYF
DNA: TGTGCCAGTAGCCTTAGCCACGTCTACGAGCAGTACTTC

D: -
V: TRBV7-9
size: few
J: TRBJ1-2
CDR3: CASSLGGTGDYGYTF
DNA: TGTGCCAGCAGCTTAGGAGGGACCGGAGACTATGGCTACACCTTC

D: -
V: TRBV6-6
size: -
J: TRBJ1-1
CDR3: CASSYSGTTEAFF
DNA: TGTGCCAGCAGTTACTCAGGGACCACTGAAGCTTTCTTT

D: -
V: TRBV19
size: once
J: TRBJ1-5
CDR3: CASRITGPSLPQHF
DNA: TGTGCCAGTAGGATAACAGGGCCGTCGCTGCCCCAGCATTTT

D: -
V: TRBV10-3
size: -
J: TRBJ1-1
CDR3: CAISEGPYSTEAFF
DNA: TGTGCCATCAGCGAGGGGCCATATAGCACTGAAGCTTTCTTT

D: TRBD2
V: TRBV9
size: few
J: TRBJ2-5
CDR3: CASSVDSGAGETQYF
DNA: TGTGCCAGCAGCGTAGATAGCGGGGCGGGGGAGACCCAGTACTTC

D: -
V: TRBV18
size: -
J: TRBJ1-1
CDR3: CASSDGTTDSAEAFF
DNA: TGTGCCAGCTCAGACGGGACAACTGATTCCGCTGAAGCTTTCTTT

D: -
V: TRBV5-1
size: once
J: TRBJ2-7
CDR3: CASSRVARGYSYEQYF
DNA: TGCGCCAGCAGTAGGGTTGCCAGGGGCTACTCCTACGAGCAGTACTTC

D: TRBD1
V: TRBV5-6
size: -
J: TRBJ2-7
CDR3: CASSNRPGQGGYEQYF
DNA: TGTGCCAGCAGCAATAGACCGGGACAGGGCGGATACGAGCAGTACTTC

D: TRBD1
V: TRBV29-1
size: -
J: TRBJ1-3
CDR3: CSVAGGGNTIYF
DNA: TGCAGCGTTGCAGGGGGTGGAAACACCATATATTTT

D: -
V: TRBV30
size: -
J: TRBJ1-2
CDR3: CAWSGHDRRFNYGYTF
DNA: TGTGCCTGGAGTGGACACGACCGTAGATTTAACTATGGCTACACCTTC